This T cell receptor beta chain was recorded in a study of shared clonotypes between healthy human individuals. Overall study findings and caveats: Compared with memory subsets, naive subsets generally had larger estimated richness.

The CDR3 is made up of 13 amino acids. Germline V gene sequence: CDR1 WNHNN, CDR2 SYGVQD (reference sequence). The V end was cut by 3 bases, the J end by 7 bases, with 10 bases between. About this clone itself: Its specificity is unknown.

Researchers ran the assay at a deep level. Libraries were prepared by immunoSEQ multiplex PCR; TCRdb keeps only in-frame clonotypes and omits some of them. Among under 750,000 clones listed, 55% to 75% were seen once. The V call is TRBV10-1, the J call TRBJ2-4; no firm D call. The sample comprised memory CD4+ T cells sorted from blood. Subset in this sample: CD45RA-negative fraction. The clonotype was recovered from a woman in her thirties in good health. CDR3 DNA sequence: TGCGCCAGCAGTGATGGGGTGGAGAACATTCAGTACTTC. The encoded protein is CASSDGVENIQYF.